This T cell receptor (beta chain) is from a study of patients and donors after allogeneic stem cell transplantation. Unmatched junction bases numbered 4, after V lost 1 base and J lost 3 bases. This CDR3 spans 16 amino acids. CDR1 and CDR2 (germline): LGHNA, YNFKEQ. TCRdb recomputed calls from the RT-PCR reads with MiXCR, one row per CDR3 protein. The sample holds 200,000 to 250,000 distinct CDR3 sequences, roughly 14% seen once. The table lists this clonotype with many counts. The source of this sequence is a human donor who was either an allogeneic HSCT recipient or a stem cell or donor lymphocyte infusion donor (not recorded which). It is not recorded whose cells these are; they may come from a transplant donor. This chain uses TRBV4-2 with TRBJ2-3, with 10 nucleotides matching TRBD1. What was sequenced was blood, either unsorted or a sorted T cell fraction (not recorded which). As DNA, the CDR3 is TGTGCCAGCAGCCAAGGCGACAGGGGGCTGACAGATACGCAGTATTTT. Translated: CASSQGDRGLTDTQYF.